The TCR beta chain described here comes from a study of regulatory T cells in long-lasting Graves disease. On this clonotype: Its specificity is unknown.

Broader study findings: Persistent Graves' patients had lower TCR diversity than newly diagnosed ones.

CDR1 and CDR2 from the germline V gene are LNHDA and SQIVND (reference sequence). This CDR3 has 17 amino acids. V was cut by 6 bases and J by 5 bases, with 22 bases left in between. With iRepertoire HTBI primers and Arm-PCR of CDR3 regions, TCR beta libraries were built. The authors' processing: Across the samples, identification revealed approximately 66 TRBV and around 14 TRBJ segments. TCRdb reprocessed the multiplex PCR reads via MiXCR and lists one record per CDR3 protein. These V and J calls are TCRdb output, not the study's own analysis. Among 680,000 or so distinct CDR3 sequences listed, 15% to 20% were seen once. Time point of the sample: newly diagnosed GD, antithyroid drugs for less than 3 months. PBMC-extracted RNA yielded the TCR library. The same data also contributed to another study, on T cells in Graves' hyperthyroidism and ophthalmopathy.

The receptor comes from a woman aged 25 to 39 with Graves disease. The chain couples TRBV19 to TRBJ2-2; TRBD2 is a possible D gene (6 bases). Sequences were derived from peripheral blood mononuclear cells (PBMCs), sampled at new diagnosis, from a patient treated with antithyroid drugs. The CDR3 region has the DNA TGTGCCAGTAGACCCAATATAGGGAGCGCGGGAACCGGGGAGCTGTTTTTT. Encoded protein: CASRPNIGSAGTGELFF.